The next 30 T cell receptor beta chains were all read from a single sample in a study of cytomegalovirus exposure and HLA in healthy donors. With 60 Vbeta and 13 Jbeta primers, the PCR was carried out. Clones were read by immunoSEQ multiplex PCR, and TCRdb kept only the in-frame ones, dropping some. The table lists roughly 140,000 clones, around 82% of them singletons. Source material: PBMCs. These receptors all stem from a woman between 40 and 55 years old in good health and CMV-seropositive.

The V and J genes are TRBV5-6 and TRBJ1-4, with a possible D match to TRBD1 (6 bases). V shed 1 base and J shed 7 bases, with 8 bases lying between them. CDR3 length: 13 residues. Looked up from germline, CDR1 is SGHDT and CDR2 is YYEEEE. This CDR3 reads CASSLRGGEKLFF. Here the CDR3 DNA reads TGTGCCAGCAGCTTGAGGGGGGGTGAAAAACTGTTTTTT. The whole variable domain, remainder taken from reference TRBV5-6 and TRBJ1-4, is DAGVTQSPTHLIKTRGQQVTLRCSPKSGHDTVSWYQQALGQGPQFIFQYYEEEERQRGNFPDRFSGHQFPNYSSELNVNALLLGDSALYLCASSLRGGEKLFFGSGTQLSVL.

The chain joins TRBV5-1 to TRBJ1-2, with a possible D match to TRBD1 (6 bases). Trimming took off 0 bases at V and 4 bases at J, with 13 bases between the two ends. Germline assignment: CDR1 SGHRS and CDR2 YFSETQ. The CDR3 runs 15 residues. The CDR3 sequence: CASSLAEQGTYGYTF. The CDR3 DNA sequence: TGCGCCAGCAGCTTGGCCGAACAGGGTACCTATGGCTACACCTTC.

This clone was seen a few times. The gene calls are TRBV19 and TRBJ2-5; 10 nucleotides line up with TRBD2. The CDR3 is 15 residues long. The ends lost 4 bases at V and 5 bases at J; junction bases unmatched: 7. Germline lookup yields CDR1 LNHDA and CDR2 SQIVND (reference sequence). The CDR3 coding sequence is TGTGCCAGTAGTACGGGGCTAGCGGGAGTTGAGACCCAGTACTTC. Translated, it gives CASSTGLAGVETQYF.

V and J are TRBV6-5 and TRBJ2-5; 8 bases match TRBD2. The germline V gene has CDR1 MNHEY and CDR2 SVGAGI. This CDR3 comprises 15 residues. Trimming removed 6 bases from V and 4 bases from J; junction bases left unmatched: 10. CDR3 loop: CASRRFSGMAETQYF. In DNA form, the CDR3 reads TGTGCCAGCAGGCGATTTAGCGGGATGGCAGAGACCCAGTACTTC.

This clone has more than one count but fewer than ten. This chain connects TRBV5-4 to TRBJ2-1; 8 nucleotides align to TRBD2. Germline CDR1 SGHNT, CDR2 YYREEE (reference sequence). The V segment lost 6 bases and the J segment 0 bases; nucleotides outside the gene matches: 8. This CDR3 has 16 residues. Written as DNA, the CDR3 is TGTGCCAGCACTCGGGGGGGGACTAGCTCCTACAATGAGCAGTTCTTC. It is translated as CASTRGGTSSYNEQFF. Filled out from reference TRBV5-4 and TRBJ2-1, the complete variable domain reads ETGVTQSPTHLIKTRGQQVTLRCSSQSGHNTVSWYQQALGQGPQFIFQYYREEENGRGNFPPRFSGLQFPNYSSELNVNALELDDSALYLCASTRGGTSSYNEQFFGPGTRLTVL.

V and J are TRBV19 and TRBJ2-5; D not certain. The closer fit of TRBJ2-7 to the DNA end suggests the J call may be wrong. CDR1 and CDR2 (germline): LNHDA, SQIVND (reference sequence). This CDR3 comprises 14 residues. The CDR3 DNA follows: TGTGCCAGTAGTATATTACCGTCCTCCTACGAGCAGTACTTC. Translating it yields CASSILPSSYEQYF.

The J gene is TRBJ1-1, the V gene TRBV29-1, with no clear D. The CDR3 is made up of 14 amino acids. V lost 7 bases to trimming and J lost 0 bases, with 15 bases between them. The germline gives CDR1 SQVTM, CDR2 ANQGSEA. CDR3 nucleotide sequence: TGCAGCGCATCTCGCGAGGGCATGAACACTGAAGCTTTCTTT. Translated: CSASREGMNTEAFF.

This clone was picked up a small number of times. V gene TRBV18 combines with J gene TRBJ2-1, with D possibly TRBD1 on 5 matching bases. The CDR3 loop spans 15 amino acids. Trimming cost V 3 bases and J 4 bases, with 13 bases left between them. Germline V CDR1 and CDR2: KGHSH, LQKENI. For the CDR3, the DNA is TGTGCCAGCTCACCTGTAGGGGCCGCTTACAATGAGCAGTTCTTC. This sequence encodes CASSPVGAAYNEQFF.

V usage is TRBV2 and J usage is TRBJ2-3; maybe TRBD2 (6 bases). Germline CDR1 and CDR2: SNHLY and FYNNEI. The CDR3 loop spans 17 amino acids. Deletions cut 6 bases from V and 0 bases from J, with 19 bases between. Here the CDR3 DNA reads TGTGCCAGCAGACGCGGGGCGGGTTCCTATAGCACAGATACGCAGTATTTT. Its translation: CASRRGAGSYSTDTQYF.

This clone was counted a single time. The chain carries TRBV13 and TRBJ2-1, with D maybe TRBD2 (6 bases). The CDR3 runs 17 residues. V was clipped by 0 bases and J by 7 bases, with 19 bases between them. Germline assignment: CDR1 PRHDT and CDR2 FYEKMQ (reference sequence). The CDR3 DNA reads as TGTGCCAGCAGCTTAGGGGTCATGGGGCGGGATGAGAATGAGCAGTTCTTC. Residues: CASSLGVMGRDENEQFF.

CDR3 residues: CASSQGRGILTEAFF. In DNA form, the CDR3 reads TGTGCCAGCAGCCAAGGGAGGGGTATTTTGACTGAAGCTTTCTTT. The J gene is TRBJ1-1, the V gene TRBV16; tentative D call: TRBD1 (5 bases). The CDR3 contains 15 residues. CDR1 and CDR2 (germline): KGHSY, FQNENV. Between the trimmed V and J ends, which lost 2 bases and 5 bases, there was a span of 15 bases.

About this clone itself: At one end the junction does not follow the germline gene, possibly because of a read error. The chain uses TRBV18 and TRBJ2-5; D may be TRBD1 (6 bases). This CDR3 comprises 15 residues. Germline V gene lookup returns CDR1 KGHSH and CDR2 LQKENI. CDR3 protein: CARSRDAGVGETQYF. The CDR3 coding sequence is TGTGCCAGATCACGAGATGCAGGGGTCGGGGAGACCCAGTACTTC.

The V call is TRBV5-1, the J call TRBJ2-1; D perhaps matches TRBD1 (7 bases). Trimming stripped 4 bases from V and 0 bases from J, with 23 bases between. There are 19 residues in the CDR3. Looked up from germline, CDR1 is SGHRS and CDR2 is YFSETQ. The CDR3 coding sequence is TGCGCCAGCAGCGGTCAGCCCAGGGGGGCGGCCGGCTCCTACAATGAGCAGTTCTTC. This encodes CASSGQPRGAAGSYNEQFF.

The CDR3 is CASSRGLSYEQYF. CDR3 bases: TGTGCCAGCTCACGGGGGCTCTCCTACGAGCAGTACTTC. The rearrangement uses TRBV18 and TRBJ2-7; perhaps TRBD1 as D (6 bases). The CDR3 is 13 residues long. With 4 bases removed from V and 0 bases from J, the gap between germline ends came to 7 bases. Germline CDR1 reads KGHSH; CDR2 reads LQKENI.

This chain uses TRBV29-1 with TRBJ2-7, with D maybe TRBD2 (6 bases). V lost 3 bases and J 1 base, leaving 10 bases between the germline ends. The CDR3 runs 13 residues. CDR1 and CDR2 (germline): SQVTM, ANQGSEA. The CDR3 sequence: CSVERRGSYEQYF. CDR3 nucleotides: TGCAGCGTTGAGAGGCGGGGATCCTACGAGCAGTACTTC.

The V and J genes are TRBV7-8 and TRBJ2-3; D is ambiguous. The V end lost 1 base, the J end lost 2 bases, and 13 bases lay between the germline ends. Germline CDR1 SGHVS, CDR2 FQNEAQ. This CDR3 spans 16 amino acids. The CDR3 DNA follows: TGTGCCAGCAGCTTAGATATGGGCAGTTACACAGATACGCAGTATTTT. Encoded protein: CASSLDMGSYTDTQYF.

Worth noting for this clone: Other DNA sequences in the same sample also yield this CDR3. The chain has TRBV12-2 and TRBJ2-7; the listed D gene, TRBD2, was not tested against the DNA. TRBV12-2 is a known pseudogene. The CDR3 has 15 residues. CDR3 residues: CASRLNTGGPYEQYF. CDR3 bases: TGTGCAAGTCGCTTAAATACGGGAGGGCCCTACGAGCAGTACTTC.

The CDR3 here is CSVDRGTSTDTQYF. Here the CDR3 DNA reads TGCAGCGTGGACAGGGGTACTAGCACAGATACGCAGTATTTT. The rearrangement uses TRBV29-1 and TRBJ2-3; 9 bases agree with TRBD1. Unmatched junction bases numbered 4, after V lost 6 bases and J lost 0 bases. CDR1 SQVTM and CDR2 ANQGSEA come from the germline V gene. This CDR3 has 14 amino acids.

The chain joins TRBV14 to TRBJ2-6; a possible D gene is TRBD1 (5 bases). The CDR3 length is 16 residues. CDR1 and CDR2 (germline): SGHDN, FVKESK. Trimming removed 3 bases at V and 0 bases at J, with 9 bases between. The CDR3 loop is CASSHLTASGANVLTF. CDR3 coding DNA: TGTGCCAGCAGCCACCTGACAGCCTCTGGGGCCAACGTCCTGACTTTC.

The chain has TRBV7-3 and TRBJ2-7, with D tentatively TRBD2 (6 bases). This CDR3 spans 13 amino acids. Between the trimmed V and J ends, which lost 5 bases and 3 bases, there was a span of 11 bases. CDR1 and CDR2 (germline): SGHTA, FQGTGA. The CDR3 loop is CASSPGRSYEQYF. The CDR3 nucleotides read TGTGCCAGCAGCCCAGGGAGGAGCTACGAGCAGTACTTC.

A few counts support this clone. This chain connects TRBV5-6 to TRBJ2-7; 9 bases fit TRBD1. The CDR3 covers 14 residues. Trimming cost V 4 bases and J 5 bases; bases outside gene matches: 7. From germline, CDR1 is SGHDT and CDR2 YYEEEE. The DNA for the CDR3 is TGTGCCAGCAGCCCGGGACAGGGTATACACGAGCAGTACTTC. Translated: CASSPGQGIHEQYF. The entire variable domain, with the rest obtained from reference TRBV5-6 and TRBJ2-7, is as follows: DAGVTQSPTHLIKTRGQQVTLRCSPKSGHDTVSWYQQALGQGPQFIFQYYEEEERQRGNFPDRFSGHQFPNYSSELNVNALLLGDSALYLCASSPGQGIHEQYFGPGTRLTVT.

This sequence joins TRBV5-4 and TRBJ2-2, with 8 nucleotides matching TRBD1. The CDR3 spans 20 residues. The ends lost 1 base at V and 1 base at J; junction bases unmatched: 15. Per germline, CDR1 SGHNT and CDR2 YYREEE (reference sequence). CDR3 coding DNA: TGTGCCAGCAGCTTGAGTAGGACAGGGCGTTCGAATTGGAACACCGGGGAGCTGTTTTTT. It translates to CASSLSRTGRSNWNTGELFF.

J is TRBJ2-2 and V is TRBV9; 12 bases match TRBD1. The CDR3 is made up of 16 amino acids. The V and J ends lost 3 bases and 6 bases, in that order; junction bases with no gene match: 6. Germline V CDR1 and CDR2: SGDLS, YYNGEE. The CDR3 sequence: CASSAQGQGAAGELFF. Here the CDR3 DNA reads TGTGCCAGCAGCGCCCAGGGACAGGGGGCGGCCGGGGAGCTGTTTTTT.

A note on this clone: Germline is not matched at one junction end, which may reflect a read error. Within the sample, other DNA sequences also encode this same CDR3. The chain uses TRBV29-1 and TRBJ1-3; possible D gene TRBD1, 5 bases. There are 18 residues in the CDR3. Germline-derived CDR1 and CDR2 are SQVTM and ANQGSEA. Written as DNA, the CDR3 is TGCAGCGTTGGGGGGGATCCCAATACAATGCTCTCTGGGAACACCATATATTTT. This sequence encodes CSVGGDPNTMLSGNTIYF. Filled out from reference TRBV29-1 and TRBJ1-3, the complete variable domain reads SAVISQKPSRDICQRGTSLTIQCQVDSQVTMMFWYRQQPGQSLTLIATANQGSEATYESGFVIDKFPISRPNLTFSTLTVSNMSPEDSSIYLCSVGGDPNTMLSGNTIYFGEGSWLTVV.

Comment on this clone: One end of the junction does not line up with germline, which may come from a read error. This chain uses TRBV7-9 with TRBJ2-7; TRBD1 is a possible D gene (6 bases). The CDR3 extends over 15 amino acids. Germline V gives CDR1 SEHNR, CDR2 FQNEAQ (reference sequence). The CDR3 here is CSSTPRGRRAYEQYF. The CDR3 DNA is TGTTCCAGCACCCCAAGGGGGAGACGGGCCTACGAGCAGTACTTC. Looking up the rest from reference TRBV7-9 and TRBJ2-7 gives the full variable domain: DTGVSQNPRHKITKRGQNVTFRCDPISEHNRLYWYRQTLGQGPEFLTYFQNEAQLEKSRLLSDRFSAERPKGSFSTLEIQRTEQGDSAMYLCSSTPRGRRAYEQYFGPGTRLTVT.

This chain connects TRBV5-4 to TRBJ2-3; 9 bases align to TRBD2. Per the germline V gene, CDR1 is SGHNT and CDR2 is YYREEE (reference sequence). V lost 0 bases, J lost 0 bases, and 8 bases stayed unmatched. The CDR3 length is 18 residues. CDR3 DNA sequence: TGTGCCAGCAGCTTGGGACGACTAGCGGAAACTAGCACAGATACGCAGTATTTT. It yields the protein CASSLGRLAETSTDTQYF. Using reference TRBV5-4 and TRBJ2-3 for the parts outside the CDR3, the full variable domain is ETGVTQSPTHLIKTRGQQVTLRCSSQSGHNTVSWYQQALGQGPQFIFQYYREEENGRGNFPPRFSGLQFPNYSSELNVNALELDDSALYLCASSLGRLAETSTDTQYFGPGTRLTVL.

The chain employs TRBV5-1 and TRBJ1-2; TRBD1 might be the D (6 bases). Germline CDR1 SGHRS, CDR2 YFSETQ. V was trimmed by 1 base and J by 8 bases, leaving 15 bases between them. The CDR3 contains 14 residues. CDR3 loop: CASSLWGGREGYTF. CDR3 nucleotide sequence: TGCGCCAGCAGCTTGTGGGGGGGCAGGGAAGGCTACACCTTC.

This chain uses TRBV5-1 with TRBJ2-2; 10 bases map to TRBD1. The germline gives CDR1 SGHRS, CDR2 YFSETQ. The J segment lost 1 base and the V segment lost 4 bases, leaving 4 bases of the junction unmatched. The CDR3 has 16 amino acids. The CDR3 DNA sequence: TGCGCCAGCAGCCACGGGACAGGGGAGAACACCGGGGAGCTGTTTTTT. Translated, it gives CASSHGTGENTGELFF.

V usage is TRBV2 and J usage is TRBJ2-2, with 7 bases matching TRBD2. The ends lost 7 bases at V and 1 base at J; junction bases unmatched: 3. From germline, CDR1 is SNHLY and CDR2 FYNNEI. This CDR3 comprises 14 residues. CDR3 sequence reads: CASNQRGNTGELFF. The CDR3, as DNA: TGTGCCAGCAATCAGCGGGGGAACACCGGGGAGCTGTTTTTT.

This clone has a single count. The J gene is TRBJ2-7, the V gene TRBV7-2; 10 bases are a match to TRBD1. This CDR3 region has 13 residues. CDR1 is SGHTA and CDR2 is FQGNSA in the germline V gene. J lost 1 base, V lost 8 bases, and 2 bases had no gene match. The CDR3 coding sequence is TGTGCCAGCGGGACAGGGGCATCCTACGAGCAGTACTTC. It is translated as CASGTGASYEQYF.